Described below is a single T cell receptor beta chain sequence and its context. Its specificity is not known. Together with a sample-barcoded 5' primer, a J-beta primer mix was included in a second PCR lasting about 7 to 12 cycles. Sequencing yielded, for each sample, at least 2.5 million paired-end reads carrying CDR3. One entry per CDR3 protein results from TCRdb running MiXCR on the 5' RACE reads. The top ten hold around a quarter of the sample, which has approximately 830,000 distinct CDR3 sequences, about 62% seen once. The sample belongs to a study of blood T cells in healthy people across ages. Study-wide results and limits: Diversity figures based on one million T cells were deemed too low.

Each sample used at least 6 million PBMCs. Each sample yielded at least 6 micrograms of PBMC total RNA. The CDR3 has 15 residues. V lost 1 base and J lost 3, with 12 bases in between. Germline CDR1 LGHNA, CDR2 YSLEER. The rearrangement joins TRBV4-3 to TRBJ1-1; D call uncertain. Sequenced: blood. The receptor comes from a man younger than 45 in good health. The CDR3 coding sequence is TGCGCCAGCAGCCAAGCAGGCGCGGCGGACACTGAAGCTTTCTTT. Its translation: CASSQAGAADTEAFF.